This T cell receptor (beta chain) stems from a study of shared clonotypes between healthy human individuals. In the study overall: Plates per donor: three CD4 naive, three CD4 memory, two CD8 naive, one CD8 memory.

Each replicate PCR on the sorted subsets used roughly 190 ng DNA (around 30,000 T cell genomes). This table comes from immunoSEQ multiplex PCR, and its TCRdb copy is limited to in-frame clones, with some not included. Seen here are millions of clones, 90% to 95% observed once, and the top ten hold 0.39%. HIV-negative, healthy adults without recent acute infections or vaccinations were the donors. All the donors were Caucasian adults who lived in Nashville, Tennessee. To note about this clone: The same CDR3 arises from other DNA sequences in this sample as well.

Trimming removed 6 bases at V and 0 bases at J, with 11 bases between. This CDR3 region has 13 residues. Germline loops: CDR1 SQVTM, CDR2 ANQGSEA. The source material was naive CD4+ T cells from PBMCs. Subset meaning: CD45RA+ positively selected. The source of this sequence is a young man in good health. Some clones in this sample may be carry-over from other donors' samples. V and J are TRBV29-1 and TRBJ1-1, with D possibly being TRBD1 (5 bases). CDR3 sequence reads: CSVRGRMNTEAFF. The CDR3 DNA is TGCAGCGTGAGGGGACGGATGAACACTGAAGCTTTCTTT.